This paragraph reports one T cell receptor beta chain. After removal of 3 bases from V and 7 bases from J, the junction contained 4 bases not matched to a gene. There are 14 residues in the CDR3. The germline V gene has CDR1 LGHDT and CDR2 YNNKEL (reference sequence). The sample is drawn from a study of blood T cell repertoires in COVID-19. Background on the study: Sample material is recorded as cDNA or gDNA derived from T cells, B-cell-depleted T cells, or PBMCs.

Those enrolled in Seattle joined during active infection and were followed longitudinally afterward. In the authors' workflow: Reference gene primer amplification in the assay estimated nucleated cell counts. Profiled with immunoSEQ multiplex PCR; TCRdb holds only in-frame clones, not every one. V and J calls and clone size follow that table, whereas D and trimming were derived from the DNA. There are about 57,000 clones in the sample; about 85% occur only once, and more than 20% lies in the top ten. Sequencing was carried out using peripheral blood. The chain has TRBV3-1 (or the pseudogene TRBV3-2) and TRBJ2-5; 11 positions agree with TRBD1. The sequence was obtained from a woman over 75 with COVID-19, enrolled during active disease. This CDR3 is CASSQDRGQLTQYF. CDR3 bases: TGTGCCAGCAGCCAGGACAGGGGGCAATTGACCCAGTACTTC.